Listed below are T cell receptor beta chains from one sample, sequenced in a study of blood T cell repertoires in COVID-19. Assay: immunoSEQ multiplex PCR; the TCRdb copy retains only in-frame clones and omits some. The sample carries over 45,000 clones, 77% recorded once. Sequences were obtained from peripheral blood. These receptors originate from a human donor with active or convalescent COVID-19. The donor label of this sample is uncertain. CDR3s include the opening cysteine and the closing phenylalanine or tryptophan. D genes are given only for firm matches. Rows give clone size only sometimes, using once, few, many, or a class for an expanded clone.

clone size,J gene,V gene,D gene,CDR3 protein,CDR3 DNA
.,TRBJ2-7,TRBV7-2,TRBD2,CASSQTSGVSYEQYF,TGTGCCAGCAGCCAGACTAGCGGGGTGTCCTACGAGCAGTACTTC
.,TRBJ2-7,TRBV5-6,TRBD2,CASSPPRASGRANEQYF,TGTGCCAGCAGCCCCCCCCGGGCTAGCGGGAGGGCCAACGAGCAGTACTTC
.,TRBJ2-3,TRBV19,.,CASSIKGGLRDTQYF,TGTGCCAGTAGTATTAAGGGAGGCTTAAGGGATACGCAGTATTTT
.,TRBJ2-1,TRBV3-1/TRBV3-2,TRBD2,CASSRGLAGAYNEQFF,TGTGCCAGCAGCCGGGGACTAGCGGGTGCCTACAATGAGCAGTTCTTC
.,TRBJ1-4,TRBV19,.,CASSHSTGGLATNEKLFF,TGTGCCAGTAGCCATTCCACGGGGGGCCTAGCAACTAATGAAAAACTGTTTTTT
.,TRBJ1-5,TRBV19,.,CASSMGGNQPQHF,TGTGCCAGTAGCATGGGAGGTAATCAGCCCCAGCATTTT
.,TRBJ1-6,TRBV11-2,.,CASSLSGDNSPLHF,TGTGCCAGCAGCTTAAGCGGGGATAATTCACCCCTCCACTTT
.,TRBJ2-1,TRBV5-5,TRBD2,CASSLGGSGRYNEQFF,TGTGCCAGCAGCCTGGGCGGTAGCGGGAGGTACAATGAGCAGTTCTTC
once,TRBJ2-7,TRBV5-5,.,CASSVGSTRYYEQYF,TGTGCCAGCAGCGTCGGGAGTACCCGATACTACGAGCAGTACTTC
once,TRBJ2-7,TRBV20-1,.,CSAVGGEQYF,TGCAGTGCGGTAGGGGGCGAGCAGTACTTC
.,TRBJ1-2,TRBV28,.,CASRLTLANYGYTF,TGTGCCAGCCGGTTAACTTTAGCTAACTATGGCTACACCTTC
.,TRBJ1-2,TRBV19,TRBD1,CASRSGTGQNNYGYTF,TGTGCCAGTAGATCCGGGACAGGGCAAAACAACTATGGCTACACCTTC
.,TRBJ1-1,TRBV5-4,.,CASSSGPTRGTTEAFF,TGTGCCAGCAGCTCGGGCCCTACTAGGGGGACCACTGAAGCTTTCTTT
.,TRBJ2-3,TRBV5-6,.,CASSLVFGGGPRERHTQYF,TGTGCCAGCAGCTTGGTATTCGGCGGCGGGCCCAGAGAACGTCATACGCAGTATTTT
.,TRBJ2-7,TRBV27,.,CASSLLGQGYEQYF,TGTGCCAGCAGTTTACTCGGGCAGGGCTACGAGCAGTACTTC
few,TRBJ1-1,TRBV30,.,CAWRRTVEAFF,TGTGCCTGGAGAAGGACAGTCGAAGCTTTCTTT
.,TRBJ2-1,TRBV19,TRBD2,CASQRLAGPYNEQFF,TGTGCCAGCCAGCGCCTAGCGGGACCGTACAATGAGCAGTTCTTC
.,TRBJ1-2,TRBV28,.,CASRRPGEGYTF,TGTGCCAGCCGACGCCCAGGGGAGGGCTACACCTTC
.,TRBJ1-5,TRBV12-3/TRBV12-4,.,CASKGGNQPQHF,TGTGCCAGCAAAGGGGGCAATCAGCCCCAGCATTTT
.,TRBJ1-2,TRBV12-5,.,CASGLSYGYTF,TGTGCTAGTGGTCTCTCGTATGGCTACACCTTC
few,TRBJ1-2,TRBV27,TRBD1,CASRRDRGWDGYTF,TGTGCCAGCAGGCGGGACAGGGGGTGGGATGGCTACACCTTC
.,TRBJ1-2,TRBV9,.,CASSPGSEDYGYTF,TGTGCCAGCAGCCCCGGGTCTGAGGACTATGGCTACACCTTC
.,TRBJ1-2,TRBV12-3/TRBV12-4,.,CASSFRGGGYTF,TGTGCCAGCAGTTTCAGGGGCGGTGGCTACACCTTC
.,TRBJ1-6,TRBV9,TRBD1,CASSGGNRGVSPLHF,TGTGCCAGCAGCGGGGGAAACAGGGGAGTTTCACCCCTCCACTTT
.,TRBJ2-2,TRBV7-2,.,CASSLRPRGIGNTGELFF,TGTGCCAGCAGCTTACGCCCTAGGGGGATCGGAAACACCGGGGAGCTGTTTTTT
.,TRBJ2-3,TRBV7-2,TRBD2,CASSFGSGRGGTQYF,TGTGCCAGCAGCTTCGGCAGCGGGAGGGGTGGTACGCAGTATTTT
.,TRBJ2-1,TRBV27,TRBD2,CASSFGYSSGRPSYNEQFF,TGTGCCAGCAGTTTCGGCTATTCTAGCGGGCGACCCTCCTACAATGAGCAGTTCTTC
few,TRBJ2-1,TRBV7-8,.,CASSVSGEQFF,TGTGCCAGCAGCGTTAGCGGAGAGCAGTTCTTC
.,TRBJ2-5,TRBV13,TRBD1,CASSSRGETQYF,TGTGCCAGCAGCTCCAGGGGGGAGACCCAGTACTTC
.,TRBJ1-1,TRBV7-8,TRBD1,CASSWNRDRNTEAFF,TGTGCCAGCAGCTGGAACCGGGACAGGAACACTGAAGCTTTCTTT
few,TRBJ2-7,TRBV10-3,TRBD2,CAILADSYEQYF,TGTGCCATCCTAGCGGACTCCTACGAGCAGTACTTC
.,TRBJ1-5,TRBV30,TRBD1,CAWSVRLNRDRGNQPQHF,TGTGCCTGGAGTGTACGTCTAAACCGGGACAGGGGCAATCAGCCCCAGCATTTT
once,TRBJ1-2,TRBV4-2,TRBD1,CASSQDRQGYYGYTF,TGTGCCAGCAGCCAAGATCGACAGGGCTACTATGGCTACACCTTC
.,TRBJ2-2,TRBV18,TRBD2,CASSPTGGAPPGELFF,TGTGCCAGCTCGCCCACGGGGGGGGCGCCCCCCGGGGAGCTGTTTTTT
.,TRBJ2-3,TRBV11-2,TRBD2,CASSFRTSGPTDTQYF,TGTGCCAGCAGCTTTCGGACTAGCGGGCCGACAGATACGCAGTATTTT
.,TRBJ2-3,TRBV24-1,.,CATRGGISTDTQYF,TGTGCCACCAGGGGCGGGATAAGCACAGATACGCAGTATTTT
.,TRBJ2-3,TRBV28,.,CASSLRDSAWKFAQYF,TGTGCCAGCAGCCTCCGGGACTCAGCGTGGAAGTTCGCGCAGTATTTT
few,TRBJ2-5,TRBV5-4,TRBD1,CASSLTTGGGETQYF,TGTGCCAGCAGCTTGACCACAGGGGGAGGAGAGACCCAGTACTTC
.,TRBJ1-6,TRBV18,.,CASSPSRGGSPPLHF,TGTGCCAGCTCACCCTCACGAGGGGGAAGTCCACCCCTCCACTTT
.,TRBJ1-2,TRBV5-1,TRBD1,CASSLAQGTNYGYTF,TGCGCCAGCAGCTTGGCACAGGGGACTAACTATGGCTACACCTTC
.,TRBJ2-3,TRBV28,.,CASSLGGLITDTQYF,TGTGCCAGCAGTTTAGGGGGACTTATCACAGATACGCAGTATTTT
.,TRBJ2-7,TRBV5-1,TRBD2,CASSLDLGTSSEQYF,TGCGCCAGCAGCTTGGACCTCGGGACTAGCTCCGAGCAGTACTTC
.,TRBJ2-5,TRBV6-6,.,CASSKTPTYQETQYF,TGTGCCAGCAGCAAGACTCCCACGTACCAAGAGACCCAGTACTTC
few,TRBJ1-3,TRBV9,.,CASSVELTDSSSGNTIYF,TGTGCCAGCAGCGTAGAGCTGACGGACAGCTCCTCTGGAAACACCATATATTTT
.,TRBJ2-1,TRBV18,TRBD2,CASSLGLAGDEQFF,TGTGCCAGCTCACTGGGACTAGCGGGAGATGAGCAGTTCTTC
.,TRBJ1-6,TRBV7-6,.,CASSPTYRSPLHF,TGTGCCAGCAGCCCTACCTACAGGTCACCCCTCCACTTT
.,TRBJ2-7,TRBV3-1/TRBV3-2,TRBD2,CASSPIAGVAYEQYF,TGTGCCAGCAGCCCTATAGCGGGAGTGGCCTACGAGCAGTACTTC
.,TRBJ2-1,TRBV10-3,.,CAISESGSQTTLNEQFF,TGTGCCATCAGTGAGTCAGGTAGCCAAACAACCCTCAATGAGCAGTTCTTC
.,TRBJ1-2,TRBV27,.,CASGLGVGYTF,TGTGCCAGCGGCCTAGGGGTTGGCTACACCTTC
.,TRBJ2-5,TRBV5-1,TRBD1,CASSMGQGGYQETQYF,TGCGCCAGCAGCATGGGACAGGGCGGGTACCAAGAGACCCAGTACTTC